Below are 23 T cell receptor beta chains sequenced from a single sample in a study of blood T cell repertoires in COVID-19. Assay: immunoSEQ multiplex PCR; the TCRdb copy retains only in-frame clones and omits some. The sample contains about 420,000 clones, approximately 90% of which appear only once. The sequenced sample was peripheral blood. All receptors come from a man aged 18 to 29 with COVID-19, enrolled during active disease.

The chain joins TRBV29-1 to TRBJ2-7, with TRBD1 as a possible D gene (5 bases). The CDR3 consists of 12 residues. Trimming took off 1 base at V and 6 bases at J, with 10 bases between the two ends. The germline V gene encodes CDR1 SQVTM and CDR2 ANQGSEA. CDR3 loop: CSVEGVGVEQYF. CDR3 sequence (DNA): TGCAGCGTTGAAGGGGTAGGGGTCGAGCAGTACTTC.

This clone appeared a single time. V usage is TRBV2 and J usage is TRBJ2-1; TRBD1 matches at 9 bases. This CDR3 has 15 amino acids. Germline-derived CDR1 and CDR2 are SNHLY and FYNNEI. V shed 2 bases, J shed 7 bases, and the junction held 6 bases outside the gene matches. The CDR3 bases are TGTGCCAGCAGTGAACTGGACAGGGGTGAGAATGAGCAGTTCTTC. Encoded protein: CASSELDRGENEQFF.

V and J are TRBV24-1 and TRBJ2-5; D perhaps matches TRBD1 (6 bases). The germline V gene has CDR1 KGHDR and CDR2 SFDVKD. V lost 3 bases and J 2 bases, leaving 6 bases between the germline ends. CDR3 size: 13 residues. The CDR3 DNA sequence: TGTGCCACCAGTGATAGGGGGCAAGAGACCCAGTACTTC. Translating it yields CATSDRGQETQYF.

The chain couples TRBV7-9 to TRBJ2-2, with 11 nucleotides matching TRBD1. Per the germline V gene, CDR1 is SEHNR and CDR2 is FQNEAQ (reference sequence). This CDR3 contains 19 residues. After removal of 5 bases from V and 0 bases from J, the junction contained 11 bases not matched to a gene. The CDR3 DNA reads TGTGCCAGCAGCCTGCCACCCCGGGACAGGGGGACGAACACCGGGGAGCTGTTTTTT. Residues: CASSLPPRDRGTNTGELFF.

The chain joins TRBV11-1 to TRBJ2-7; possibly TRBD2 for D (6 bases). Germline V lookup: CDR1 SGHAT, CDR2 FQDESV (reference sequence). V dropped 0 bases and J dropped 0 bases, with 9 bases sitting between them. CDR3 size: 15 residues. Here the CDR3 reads CASSLAGTGSYEQYF. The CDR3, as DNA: TGTGCCAGCAGCTTAGCGGGGACTGGCTCCTACGAGCAGTACTTC. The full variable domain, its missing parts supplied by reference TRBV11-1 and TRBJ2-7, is EAEVAQSPRYKITEKSQAVAFWCDPISGHATLYWYRQILGQGPELLVQFQDESVVDDSQLPKDRFSAERLKGVDSTLKIQPAELGDSAMYLCASSLAGTGSYEQYFGPGTRLTVT.

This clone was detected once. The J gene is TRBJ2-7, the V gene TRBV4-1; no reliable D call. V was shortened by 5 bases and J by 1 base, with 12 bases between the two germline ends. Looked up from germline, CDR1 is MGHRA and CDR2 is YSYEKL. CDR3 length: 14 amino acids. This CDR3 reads CASSAQDISYEQYF. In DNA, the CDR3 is TGCGCCAGCAGCGCCCAAGACATTTCCTACGAGCAGTACTTC.

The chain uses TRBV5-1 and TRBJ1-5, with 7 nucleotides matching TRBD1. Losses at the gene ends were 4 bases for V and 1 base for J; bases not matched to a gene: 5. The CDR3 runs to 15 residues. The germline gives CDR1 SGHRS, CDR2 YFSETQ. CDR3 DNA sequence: TGCGCCAGCAGCCAAGGGGGCACGAGCAATCAGCCCCAGCATTTT. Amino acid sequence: CASSQGGTSNQPQHF.

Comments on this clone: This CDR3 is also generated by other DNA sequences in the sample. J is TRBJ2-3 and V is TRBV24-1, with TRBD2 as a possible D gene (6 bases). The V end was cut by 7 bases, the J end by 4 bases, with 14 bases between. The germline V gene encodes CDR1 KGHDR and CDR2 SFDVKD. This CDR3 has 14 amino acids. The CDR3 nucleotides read TGTGCCACCAGCGGGACTTCTAAGGCAGATACGCAGTATTTT. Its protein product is CATSGTSKADTQYF.

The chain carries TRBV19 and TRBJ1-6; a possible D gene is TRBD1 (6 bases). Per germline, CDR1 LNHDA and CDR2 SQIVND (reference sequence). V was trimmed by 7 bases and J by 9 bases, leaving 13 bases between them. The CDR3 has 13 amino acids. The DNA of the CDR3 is TGTGCCAGTAAGGTAGGGGGAAGTTCACCCCTCCACTTT. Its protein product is CASKVGGSSPLHF.

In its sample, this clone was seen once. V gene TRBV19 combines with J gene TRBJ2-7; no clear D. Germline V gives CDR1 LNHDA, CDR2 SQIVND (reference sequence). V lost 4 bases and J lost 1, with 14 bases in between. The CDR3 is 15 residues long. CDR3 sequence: CASSSHYSRSYEQYF. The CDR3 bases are TGTGCCAGTAGTAGCCACTACTCCCGATCCTACGAGCAGTACTTC.

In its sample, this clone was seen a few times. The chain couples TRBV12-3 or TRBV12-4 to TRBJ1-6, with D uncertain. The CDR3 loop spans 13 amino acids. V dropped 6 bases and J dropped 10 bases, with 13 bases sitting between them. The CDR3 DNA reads TGTGCCAGCAGGCATCTAAACGGGTCACCCCTCCACTTT. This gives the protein CASRHLNGSPLHF.

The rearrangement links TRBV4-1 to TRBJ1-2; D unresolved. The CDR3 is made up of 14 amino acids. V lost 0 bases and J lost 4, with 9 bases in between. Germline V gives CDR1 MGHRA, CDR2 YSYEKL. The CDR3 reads CASSQDPLPYGYTF. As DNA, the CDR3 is TGCGCCAGCAGCCAAGATCCCCTCCCCTATGGCTACACCTTC.

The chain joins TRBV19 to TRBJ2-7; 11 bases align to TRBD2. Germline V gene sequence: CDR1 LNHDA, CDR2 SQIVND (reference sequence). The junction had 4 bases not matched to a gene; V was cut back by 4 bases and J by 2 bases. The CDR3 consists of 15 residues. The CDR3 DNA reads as TGTGCCAGTAGTACGCTACTAGCGGGGGCCTACGAGCAGTACTTC. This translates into CASSTLLAGAYEQYF.

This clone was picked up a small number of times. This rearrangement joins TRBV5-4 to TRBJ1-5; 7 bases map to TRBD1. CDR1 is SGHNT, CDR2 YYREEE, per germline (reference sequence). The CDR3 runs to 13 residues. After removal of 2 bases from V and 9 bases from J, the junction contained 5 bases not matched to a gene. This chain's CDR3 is CASSLDRDGPQHF. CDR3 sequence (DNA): TGTGCCAGCAGCTTAGACAGGGACGGGCCCCAGCATTTT.

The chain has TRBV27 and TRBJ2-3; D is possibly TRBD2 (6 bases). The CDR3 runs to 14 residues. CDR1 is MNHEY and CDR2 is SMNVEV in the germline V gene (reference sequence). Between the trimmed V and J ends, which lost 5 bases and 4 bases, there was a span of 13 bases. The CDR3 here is CASSLGTSPDTQYF. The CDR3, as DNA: TGTGCCAGCAGTCTCGGGACTTCTCCAGATACGCAGTATTTT.

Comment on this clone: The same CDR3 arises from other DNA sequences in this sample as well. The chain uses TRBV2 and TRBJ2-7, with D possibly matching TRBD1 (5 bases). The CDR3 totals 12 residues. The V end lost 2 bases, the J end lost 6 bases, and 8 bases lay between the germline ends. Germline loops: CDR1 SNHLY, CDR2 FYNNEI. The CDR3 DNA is TGTGCCAGCAGTGAACAGGGATCCGAGCAGTACTTC. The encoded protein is CASSEQGSEQYF.

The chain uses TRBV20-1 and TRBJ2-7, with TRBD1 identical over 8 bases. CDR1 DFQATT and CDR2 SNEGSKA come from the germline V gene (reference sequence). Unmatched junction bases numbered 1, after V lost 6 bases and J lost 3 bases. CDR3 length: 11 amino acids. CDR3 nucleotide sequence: TGCAGTGCCGGGACAGGCTACGAGCAGTACTTC. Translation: CSAGTGYEQYF.

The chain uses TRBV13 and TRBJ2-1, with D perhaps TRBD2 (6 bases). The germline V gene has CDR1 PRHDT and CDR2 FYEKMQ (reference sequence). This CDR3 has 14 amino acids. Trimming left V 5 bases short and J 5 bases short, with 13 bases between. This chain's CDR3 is CASSIRRVHNEQFF. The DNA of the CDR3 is TGTGCCAGCAGCATCAGGAGGGTACACAATGAGCAGTTCTTC.

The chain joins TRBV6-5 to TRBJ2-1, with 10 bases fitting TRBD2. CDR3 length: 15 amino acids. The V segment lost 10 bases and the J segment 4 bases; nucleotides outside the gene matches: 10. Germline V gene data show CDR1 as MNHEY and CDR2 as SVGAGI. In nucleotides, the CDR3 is TGTGCCACGGGGGAACGGACTAGCGGTTACAATGAGCAGTTCTTC. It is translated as CATGERTSGYNEQFF.

DNA for the CDR3: TGCGCCAGCAGCTGGACTAGCGGAGAGGGGGATTACGAGCAGTACTTC. Residues: CASSWTSGEGDYEQYF. The chain recombines TRBV5-1 with TRBJ2-7; 10 bases fit TRBD2. Germline CDR1 is SGHRS and CDR2 is YFSETQ. The J segment lost 4 bases and the V segment lost 3 bases, leaving 10 bases of the junction unmatched. The CDR3 loop spans 16 amino acids.

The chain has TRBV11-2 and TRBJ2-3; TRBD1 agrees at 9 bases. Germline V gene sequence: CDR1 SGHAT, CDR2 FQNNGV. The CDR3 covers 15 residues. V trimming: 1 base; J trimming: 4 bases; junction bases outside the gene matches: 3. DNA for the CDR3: TGTGCCAGCAGCTTAGTACAGGGGGCACCAGATACGCAGTATTTT. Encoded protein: CASSLVQGAPDTQYF.

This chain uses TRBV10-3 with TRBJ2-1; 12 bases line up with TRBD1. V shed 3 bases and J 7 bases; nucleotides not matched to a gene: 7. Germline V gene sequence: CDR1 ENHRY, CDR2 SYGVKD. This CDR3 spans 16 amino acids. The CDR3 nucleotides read TGTGCCATCAGTGACCCCGGGACAGGGGGCAGGAATGAGCAGTTCTTC. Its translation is CAISDPGTGGRNEQFF.

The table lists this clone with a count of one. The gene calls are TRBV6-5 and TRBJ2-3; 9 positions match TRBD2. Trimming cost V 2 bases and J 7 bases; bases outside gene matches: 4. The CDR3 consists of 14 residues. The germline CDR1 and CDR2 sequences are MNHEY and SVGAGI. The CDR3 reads CASSYLSGRNTQYF. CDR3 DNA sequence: TGTGCCAGCAGTTACCTAAGCGGGAGGAATACGCAGTATTTT.